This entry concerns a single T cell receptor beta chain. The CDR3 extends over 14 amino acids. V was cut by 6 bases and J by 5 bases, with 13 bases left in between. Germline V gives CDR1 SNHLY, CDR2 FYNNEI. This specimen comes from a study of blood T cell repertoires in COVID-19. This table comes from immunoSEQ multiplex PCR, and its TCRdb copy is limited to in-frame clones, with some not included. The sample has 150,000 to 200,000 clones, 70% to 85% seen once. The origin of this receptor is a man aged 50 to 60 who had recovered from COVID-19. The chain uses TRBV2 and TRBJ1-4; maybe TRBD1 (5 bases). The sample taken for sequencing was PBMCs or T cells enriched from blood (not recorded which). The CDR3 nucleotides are TGTGCCAGCAGATCAGACAGAATAAATGAAAAACTGTTTTTT. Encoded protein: CASRSDRINEKLFF.